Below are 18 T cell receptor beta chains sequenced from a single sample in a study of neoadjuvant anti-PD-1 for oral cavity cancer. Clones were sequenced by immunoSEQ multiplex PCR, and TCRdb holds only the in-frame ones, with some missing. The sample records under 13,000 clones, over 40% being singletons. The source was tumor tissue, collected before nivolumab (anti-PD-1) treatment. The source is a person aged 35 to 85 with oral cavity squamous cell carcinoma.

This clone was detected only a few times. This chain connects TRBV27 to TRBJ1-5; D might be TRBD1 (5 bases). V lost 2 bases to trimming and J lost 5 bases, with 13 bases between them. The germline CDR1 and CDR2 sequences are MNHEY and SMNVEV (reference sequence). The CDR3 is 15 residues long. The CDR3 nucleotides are TGTGCCAGCAGTTTAAGCCGTTCGGGGGATCAGCCCCAGCATTTT. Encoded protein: CASSLSRSGDQPQHF.

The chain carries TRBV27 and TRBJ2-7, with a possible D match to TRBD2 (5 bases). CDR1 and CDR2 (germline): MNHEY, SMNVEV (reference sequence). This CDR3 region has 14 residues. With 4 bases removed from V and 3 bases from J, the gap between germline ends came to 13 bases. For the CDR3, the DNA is TGTGCCAGCAGTTCCTTAGGACGGGGCTACGAGCAGTACTTC. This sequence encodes CASSSLGRGYEQYF.

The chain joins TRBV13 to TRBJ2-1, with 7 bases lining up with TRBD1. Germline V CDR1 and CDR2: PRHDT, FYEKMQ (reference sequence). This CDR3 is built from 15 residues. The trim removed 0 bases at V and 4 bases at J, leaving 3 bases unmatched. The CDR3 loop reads CASSLGGTEYNEQFF. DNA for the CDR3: TGTGCCAGCAGCTTAGGTGGGACAGAGTACAATGAGCAGTTCTTC.

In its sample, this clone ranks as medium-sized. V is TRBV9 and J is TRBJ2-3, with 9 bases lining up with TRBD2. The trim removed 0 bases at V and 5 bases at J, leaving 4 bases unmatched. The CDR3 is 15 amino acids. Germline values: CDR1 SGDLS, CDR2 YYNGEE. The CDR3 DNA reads TGTGCCAGCAGCGTAGGGCGGGGGGGCCTAGATACGCAGTATTTT. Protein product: CASSVGRGGLDTQYF.

CDR3 DNA sequence: TGTGCCAGCTCACCATCCGCTAGGGACTCCTACGAGCAGTACTTC. Its protein is CASSPSARDSYEQYF. The chain couples TRBV18 to TRBJ2-7; D is uncertain. Germline assignment: CDR1 KGHSH and CDR2 LQKENI. This CDR3 region has 15 residues. The ends were cut back, 2 bases at V and 0 bases at J, with 11 bases in the middle.

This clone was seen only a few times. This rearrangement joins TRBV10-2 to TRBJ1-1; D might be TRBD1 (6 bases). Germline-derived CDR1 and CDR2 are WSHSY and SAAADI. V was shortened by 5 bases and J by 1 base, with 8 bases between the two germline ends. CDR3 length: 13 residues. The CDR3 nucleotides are TGCGCCAGCAGTAAGGACAGGAACACTGAAGCTTTCTTT. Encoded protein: CASSKDRNTEAFF.

CDR3 sequence (DNA): TGTGCCAGCAGACTCGGACTAGCGGGGACCTACGAGCAGTACTTC. This translates into CASRLGLAGTYEQYF. The V call is TRBV7-2, the J call TRBJ2-7; TRBD2 matches at 12 bases. Trimming took 6 bases from V and 2 from J; bases not matched to a gene: 5. Per germline, CDR1 SGHTA and CDR2 FQGNSA. CDR3 length equals 15 residues. The variable domain in full, completed from reference TRBV7-2 and TRBJ2-7, reads GAGVSQSPSNKVTEKGKDVELRCDPISGHTALYWYRQSLGQGLEFLIYFQGNSAPDKSGLPSDRFSAERTGGSVSTLTIQRTQQEDSAVYLCASRLGLAGTYEQYFGPGTRLTVT.

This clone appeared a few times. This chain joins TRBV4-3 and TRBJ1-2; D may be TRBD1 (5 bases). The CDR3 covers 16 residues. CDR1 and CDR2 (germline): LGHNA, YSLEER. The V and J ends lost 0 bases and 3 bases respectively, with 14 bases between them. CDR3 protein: CASSQDSGRQHYGYTF. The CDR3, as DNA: TGCGCCAGCAGCCAAGATTCGGGGCGACAGCACTATGGCTACACCTTC.

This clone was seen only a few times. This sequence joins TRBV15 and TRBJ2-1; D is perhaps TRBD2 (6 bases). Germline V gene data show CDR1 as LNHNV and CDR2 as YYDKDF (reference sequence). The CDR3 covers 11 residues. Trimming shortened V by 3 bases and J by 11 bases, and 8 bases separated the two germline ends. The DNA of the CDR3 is TGTGCCACCAGCAGGGAGGGGCAGCAGTTCTTC. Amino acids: CATSREGQQFF.

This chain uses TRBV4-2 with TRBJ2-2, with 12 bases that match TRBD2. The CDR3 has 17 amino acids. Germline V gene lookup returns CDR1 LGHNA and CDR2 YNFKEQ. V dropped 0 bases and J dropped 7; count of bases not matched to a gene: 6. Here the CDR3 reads CASSQESLAGGHGELFF. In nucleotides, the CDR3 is TGTGCCAGCAGCCAAGAAAGCCTAGCGGGGGGGCACGGGGAGCTGTTTTTT.

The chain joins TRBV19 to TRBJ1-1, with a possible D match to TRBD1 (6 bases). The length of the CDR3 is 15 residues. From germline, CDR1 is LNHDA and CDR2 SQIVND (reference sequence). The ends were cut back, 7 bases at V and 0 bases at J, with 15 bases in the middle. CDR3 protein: CASKVAGHLNTEAFF. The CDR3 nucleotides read TGTGCCAGTAAAGTCGCGGGACACCTGAACACTGAAGCTTTCTTT.

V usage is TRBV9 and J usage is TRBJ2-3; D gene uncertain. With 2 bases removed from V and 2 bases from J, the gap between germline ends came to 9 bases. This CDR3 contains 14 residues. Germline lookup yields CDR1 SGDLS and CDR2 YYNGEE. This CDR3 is CASSVRAHTDTQYF. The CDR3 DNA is TGTGCCAGCAGCGTTAGGGCCCACACAGATACGCAGTATTTT.

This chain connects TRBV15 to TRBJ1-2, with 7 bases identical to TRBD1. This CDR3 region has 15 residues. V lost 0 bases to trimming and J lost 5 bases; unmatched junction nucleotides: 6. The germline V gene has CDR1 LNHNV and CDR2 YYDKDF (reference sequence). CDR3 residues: CATSRDLGQEYGYTF. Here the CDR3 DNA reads TGTGCCACCAGCAGAGATCTCGGACAGGAGTATGGCTACACCTTC.

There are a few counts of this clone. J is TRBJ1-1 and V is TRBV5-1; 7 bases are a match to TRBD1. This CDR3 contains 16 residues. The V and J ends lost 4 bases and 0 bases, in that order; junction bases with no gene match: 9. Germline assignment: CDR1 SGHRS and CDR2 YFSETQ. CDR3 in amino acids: CASSPDSGTVNTEAFF. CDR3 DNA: TGCGCCAGCAGCCCAGACTCCGGGACAGTGAACACTGAAGCTTTCTTT.

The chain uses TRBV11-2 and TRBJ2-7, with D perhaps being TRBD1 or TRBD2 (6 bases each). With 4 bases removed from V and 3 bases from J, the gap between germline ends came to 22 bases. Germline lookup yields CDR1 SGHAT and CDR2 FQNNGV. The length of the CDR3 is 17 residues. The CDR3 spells CASSSGRNGGGLYEQYF. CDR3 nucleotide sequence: TGTGCCAGCAGCTCAGGGCGAAACGGTGGGGGGCTCTACGAGCAGTACTTC. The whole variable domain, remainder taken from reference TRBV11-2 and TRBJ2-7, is EAGVAQSPRYKIIEKRQSVAFWCNPISGHATLYWYQQILGQGPKLLIQFQNNGVVDDSQLPKDRFSAERLKGVDSTLKIQPAKLEDSAVYLCASSSGRNGGGLYEQYFGPGTRLTVT.

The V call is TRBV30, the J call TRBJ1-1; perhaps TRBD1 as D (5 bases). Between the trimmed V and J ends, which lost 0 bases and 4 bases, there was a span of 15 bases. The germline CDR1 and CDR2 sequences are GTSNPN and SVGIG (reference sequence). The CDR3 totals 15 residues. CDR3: CAWSVRAGLSTEAFF. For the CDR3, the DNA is TGTGCCTGGAGTGTAAGGGCGGGGCTGAGCACTGAAGCTTTCTTT.

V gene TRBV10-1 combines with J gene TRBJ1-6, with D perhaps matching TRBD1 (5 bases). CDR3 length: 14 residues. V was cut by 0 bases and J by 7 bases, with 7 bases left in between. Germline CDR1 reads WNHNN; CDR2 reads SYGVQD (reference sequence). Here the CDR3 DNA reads TGCGCCAGCAGTGAGTCAGGGGAAAATTCACCCCTCCACTTT. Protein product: CASSESGENSPLHF.

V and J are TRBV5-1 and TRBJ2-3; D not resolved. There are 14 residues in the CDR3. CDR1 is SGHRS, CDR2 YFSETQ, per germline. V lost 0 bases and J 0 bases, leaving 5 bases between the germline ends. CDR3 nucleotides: TGCGCCAGCAGCTTGGAAGGGAGCACAGATACGCAGTATTTT. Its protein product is CASSLEGSTDTQYF.